Listed below are T cell receptor beta chains from one sample, sequenced in a study of tumor-infiltrating lymphocytes in primary liver carcinoma. TCRdb recomputed calls from the multiplex PCR reads with MiXCR, one row per CDR3 protein. The table shows fewer than 150,000 distinct CDR3 sequences, with 65% occurring only once. The sample consisted of liver tumor tissue from sampling region 1. These receptors were collected from a woman aged 55-69 years with primary liver carcinoma and hepatitis B virus infection. Both conserved end residues are part of each CDR3. A D gene is named only where the DNA matches it firmly. Some rows have no size entry. The others give once, few or many, or a class for an expanded clone.

abundance: NA
j_gene: TRBJ1-2
v_gene: TRBV11-2
d_gene: NA
CDR3nt: TGTGCCAGCAACTTAGATATTGTAGACTATGGCTACACCTTC
CDR3aa: CASNLDIVDYGYTF

abundance: NA
j_gene: TRBJ1-1
v_gene: TRBV28
d_gene: TRBD1
CDR3nt: TGTGCCAGCCCCCCAAGGGCAGGGGGCGCTCGGGGAACTGAAGCTTTCTTT
CDR3aa: CASPPRAGGARGTEAFF

abundance: few
j_gene: TRBJ2-1
v_gene: TRBV5-1
d_gene: TRBD2
CDR3nt: TGCGCCAGCAGCCAAGGCGGGACTAGCGGAAAGCAGTTCTTC
CDR3aa: CASSQGGTSGKQFF

abundance: few
j_gene: TRBJ1-2
v_gene: TRBV9
d_gene: TRBD1
CDR3nt: TGTGCCAGCTCTCCCGGAGGGGGCGACTATGGCTACACCTTC
CDR3aa: CASSPGGGDYGYTF

abundance: NA
j_gene: TRBJ1-1
v_gene: TRBV28
d_gene: NA
CDR3nt: TGTGCCAGCAGATACAGGGTGCCGAACACTGAAGCTTTCTTT
CDR3aa: CASRYRVPNTEAFF

abundance: NA
j_gene: TRBJ1-1
v_gene: TRBV19
d_gene: TRBD1
CDR3nt: TGTGCCGGTTCGGACAGGATGAACACTGAAGCTTTCTTT
CDR3aa: CAGSDRMNTEAFF

abundance: many
j_gene: TRBJ2-5
v_gene: TRBV12-3/TRBV12-4
d_gene: TRBD2
CDR3nt: TGTGCCAGCACCCTAAGAGTCCTAGCGGGAGGCCCAGGGACCCAGTACTTC
CDR3aa: CASTLRVLAGGPGTQYF

abundance: NA
j_gene: TRBJ1-1
v_gene: TRBV6-1
d_gene: TRBD1
CDR3nt: TGTGTCAGCAGGGCCGGGACAGGGCCCATTGAAGCTTTCTTT
CDR3aa: CVSRAGTGPIEAFF

abundance: NA
j_gene: TRBJ2-7
v_gene: TRBV6-5
d_gene: NA
CDR3nt: TGTGCCAGCAGTAAAGGGGGAGGGACATACGAGCAGTACTTC
CDR3aa: CASSKGGGTYEQYF

abundance: many
j_gene: TRBJ2-7
v_gene: TRBV14
d_gene: NA
CDR3nt: TGTGCCAGCAGCCACAGGGCTGAGTCCTACGAGCAGTACTTC
CDR3aa: CASSHRAESYEQYF

abundance: NA
j_gene: TRBJ2-2
v_gene: TRBV28
d_gene: NA
CDR3nt: TGTGCCAGCAGAAGGGCCCACTACACCGGGGAGCTGTTATTT
CDR3aa: CASRRAHYTGELLF

abundance: NA
j_gene: TRBJ2-7
v_gene: TRBV11-2
d_gene: NA
CDR3nt: TGTGCCAGCAGCCGTGCCGGATTAGCGGTTTGCGAGCAGTACTTC
CDR3aa: CASSRAGLAVCEQYF

abundance: NA
j_gene: TRBJ2-5
v_gene: TRBV6-5
d_gene: NA
CDR3nt: TGTGCCAGTAGTCCCATCAGGTACAATGGAGAGACCCAGTACTTC
CDR3aa: CASSPIRYNGETQYF

abundance: NA
j_gene: TRBJ2-3
v_gene: TRBV5-4
d_gene: NA
CDR3nt: TGTGCCAGCAGTATCGAACCCACAGATACGCGGTATTTT
CDR3aa: CASSIEPTDTRYF

abundance: NA
j_gene: TRBJ2-7
v_gene: TRBV11-1
d_gene: TRBD1
CDR3nt: TGTGCCAGCAGCCCTGAGACAGGGGGCAACTACAAGCAGTACTTC
CDR3aa: CASSPETGGNYKQYF

abundance: NA
j_gene: TRBJ2-7
v_gene: TRBV4-2
d_gene: NA
CDR3nt: TGTGCCAACAGCCAATTGGCAATTAACGACGAGCAGTACTTC
CDR3aa: CANSQLAINDEQYF

abundance: NA
j_gene: TRBJ1-2
v_gene: TRBV11-2
d_gene: NA
CDR3nt: TGTGCCAGCAGCTTAGAGAGGGCCAGTGGCGGCGGCTACACCTTC
CDR3aa: CASSLERASGGGYTF

abundance: once
j_gene: TRBJ2-5
v_gene: TRBV4-1
d_gene: TRBD1
CDR3nt: TGCGACAGAAGCCGGGGACAGGGCCTTCAAGAGACCCAGTACTTC
CDR3aa: CDRSRGQGLQETQYF